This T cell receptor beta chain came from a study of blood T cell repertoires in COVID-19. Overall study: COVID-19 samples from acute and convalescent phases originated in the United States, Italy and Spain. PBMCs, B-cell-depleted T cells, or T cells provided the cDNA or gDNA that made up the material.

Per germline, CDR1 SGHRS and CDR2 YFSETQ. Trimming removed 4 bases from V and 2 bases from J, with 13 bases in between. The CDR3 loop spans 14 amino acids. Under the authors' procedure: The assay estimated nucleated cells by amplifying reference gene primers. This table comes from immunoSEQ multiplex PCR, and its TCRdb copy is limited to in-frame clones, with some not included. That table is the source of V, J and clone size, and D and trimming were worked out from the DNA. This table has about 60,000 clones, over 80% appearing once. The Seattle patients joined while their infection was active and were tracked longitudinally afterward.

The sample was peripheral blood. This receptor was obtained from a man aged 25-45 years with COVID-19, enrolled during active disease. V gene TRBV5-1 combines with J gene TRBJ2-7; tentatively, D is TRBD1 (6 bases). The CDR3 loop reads CASSPSRTAYEQYF. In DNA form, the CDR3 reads TGCGCCAGCAGCCCGTCGAGGACAGCCTACGAGCAGTACTTC.